Below, 27 T cell receptor beta chains from the same sample are listed, as sequenced in a study of shared clonotypes between healthy human individuals. Only in-frame clones appear in the TCRdb table, and some are missing; sequencing was by immunoSEQ multiplex PCR. The repertoire has approximately 2,000,000 clones, 85% to 95% of them found once; the top ten carry 0.3% to 0.4%. Input material: naive CD4+ T cells from PBMCs. Subset here: CD45RA+ positively selected. These receptors were collected from a man in his late teens or twenties in good health. Some clones in this sample may be carry-over from other donors' samples.

Concerning this clone: Different DNA sequences within this sample yield the same CDR3. The chain links TRBV9 to TRBJ2-1; D is unclear. V lost 0 bases, J lost 4 bases, and 5 bases lay in between. CDR1 is SGDLS, CDR2 YYNGEE, per germline. The CDR3 covers 13 residues. The CDR3 nucleotides are TGTGCCAGCAGCGTAGGATTTTACAATGAGCAGTTCTTC. As protein: CASSVGFYNEQFF.

With respect to this clone: The sample has other DNA sequences that encode this CDR3 too. The chain employs TRBV7-2 and TRBJ2-7; D may correspond to TRBD1 or TRBD2 (5 bases each). Per germline, CDR1 SGHTA and CDR2 FQGNSA. The CDR3 is made up of 14 amino acids. V was pared by 1 base and J by 2 bases, with 9 bases between. CDR3 nucleotides: TGTGCCAGCAGCTTAGGAGGGGCAGCCTACGAGCAGTACTTC. Translated: CASSLGGAAYEQYF.

The CDR3 sequence: CASTPAPGNYGYTF. CDR3 nucleotides: TGTGCCAGCACTCCCGCCCCGGGGAACTATGGCTACACCTTC. J is TRBJ1-2 and V is TRBV7-2; D is ambiguous. Looked up from germline, CDR1 is SGHTA and CDR2 is FQGNSA. This CDR3 contains 14 residues. Trimming shortened V by 7 bases and J by 2 bases, and 14 bases separated the two germline ends.

This chain connects TRBV13 to TRBJ2-3, with D uncertain. CDR3 length: 14 amino acids. The V and J ends lost 5 bases and 2 bases respectively, with 11 bases between them. Germline V gives CDR1 PRHDT, CDR2 FYEKMQ (reference sequence). CDR3 loop: CASSPQPSTDTQYF. For the CDR3, the DNA is TGTGCCAGCAGCCCCCAACCCTCCACAGATACGCAGTATTTT.

The chain links TRBV2 to TRBJ2-3; D tentatively fits TRBD1 or TRBD2 (5 bases each). Germline CDR1 and CDR2: SNHLY and FYNNEI. The CDR3 has 14 amino acids. The ends were cut back, 5 bases at V and 7 bases at J, with 16 bases in the middle. The CDR3, as DNA: TGTGCCAGCAGTTTTAGCAGGGAGTTGAATACGCAGTATTTT. Amino acid sequence: CASSFSRELNTQYF. Supplemented by reference TRBV2 and TRBJ2-3, the full variable domain reads EPEVTQTPSHQVTQMGQEVILRCVPISNHLYFYWYRQILGQKVEFLVSFYNNEISEKSEIFDDQFSVERPDGSNFTLKIRSTKLEDSAMYFCASSFSRELNTQYFGPGTRLTVL.

The rearrangement joins TRBV5-1 to TRBJ1-1; D is ambiguous. The germline CDR1 and CDR2 sequences are SGHRS and YFSETQ. CDR3 length: 14 residues. V was trimmed by 3 bases and J by 1 base, leaving 10 bases between them. CDR3 coding DNA: TGCGCCAGCAGCTCCGGAAACCCGAACACTGAAGCTTTCTTT. It encodes CASSSGNPNTEAFF.

The rearrangement joins TRBV5-1 to TRBJ2-3; the D is unclear. V lost 4 bases and J 4 bases, leaving 13 bases between the germline ends. This CDR3 has 14 amino acids. Germline loops: CDR1 SGHRS, CDR2 YFSETQ. The CDR3 DNA follows: TGCGCCAGCAGCCCGACTTCAGGCCCAGATACGCAGTATTTT. It specifies CASSPTSGPDTQYF.

The chain has TRBV6-1 and TRBJ1-2; TRBD1 might be the D (6 bases). With 8 bases removed from V and 7 bases from J, the gap between germline ends came to 17 bases. The V gene's germline CDR1 is MNHNS and CDR2 SASEGT. The CDR3 length is 13 residues. CDR3 region: CASESDRASGYTF. DNA for the CDR3: TGTGCCAGCGAATCGGACAGAGCATCTGGCTACACCTTC.

As concerns this clone: Other DNA sequences in the same sample also yield this CDR3. The V gene is TRBV5-1, the J gene TRBJ1-3; possibly TRBD1 for D (6 bases). V lost 0 bases and J 0 bases, leaving 10 bases between the germline ends. The CDR3 is 16 residues long. CDR1 SGHRS and CDR2 YFSETQ come from the germline V gene. Here the CDR3 DNA reads TGCGCCAGCAGCTTGGCAGGGGAGAGCTCTGGAAACACCATATATTTT. It codes for CASSLAGESSGNTIYF.

V usage is TRBV5-1 and J usage is TRBJ1-6, with 7 bases fitting TRBD1. Germline values: CDR1 SGHRS, CDR2 YFSETQ. V lost 3 bases, J lost 10 bases, and 10 bases stayed unmatched. The CDR3 consists of 15 residues. CDR3 sequence (DNA): TGCGCCAGCAGCTCGGACACAGGGGCGCGGTCACCCCTCCACTTT. Translated, it gives CASSSDTGARSPLHF. The variable domain in full, with the rest retrieved from reference TRBV5-1 and TRBJ1-6, is KAGVTQTPRYLIKTRGQQVTLSCSPISGHRSVSWYQQTPGQGLQFLFEYFSETQRNKGNFPGRFSGRQFSNSRSEMNVSTLELGDSALYLCASSSDTGARSPLHFGNGTRLTVT.

This clone was observed a few times. J is TRBJ1-1 and V is TRBV4-1, with 7 bases lining up with TRBD1. Germline CDR1 and CDR2: MGHRA and YSYEKL. The CDR3 sequence is 15 residues long. V lost 1 base and J lost 5; bases outside the gene matches: 7. CDR3: CASSQGQGMRTEAFF. In DNA form, the CDR3 reads TGCGCCAGCAGCCAAGGACAGGGAATGAGGACTGAAGCTTTCTTT.

The V gene is TRBV5-1, the J gene TRBJ2-7; D remains ambiguous. The CDR3 has 12 residues. Deletions cut 0 bases from V and 7 bases from J, with 8 bases between. CDR1 and CDR2 (germline): SGHRS, YFSETQ. The CDR3, as DNA: TGCGCCAGCAGCTTGGCCTGGCCGGAGCAGTACTTC. Translating gives CASSLAWPEQYF.

V gene TRBV29-1 combines with J gene TRBJ2-7, with 7 bases aligning to TRBD2. Germline lookup yields CDR1 SQVTM and CDR2 ANQGSEA. The CDR3 length is 13 residues. The ends lost 4 bases at V and 2 bases at J; junction bases unmatched: 5. The CDR3: CSVVWRETYEQYF. CDR3 DNA: TGCAGCGTTGTATGGCGGGAGACCTACGAGCAGTACTTC.

This clone has a single count. The rearrangement uses TRBV27 and TRBJ2-5; 8 positions match TRBD2. V lost 6 bases and J lost 2; bases outside the gene matches: 11. Germline V gene sequence: CDR1 MNHEY, CDR2 SMNVEV (reference sequence). The CDR3 totals 16 residues. CDR3 region: CASSWGSSGTQETQYF. The CDR3 DNA reads TGTGCCAGCAGCTGGGGGAGTAGCGGGACACAAGAGACCCAGTACTTC.

In this sample, this clone turned up a few times. The rearrangement uses TRBV28 and TRBJ1-2; D not resolved. From germline, CDR1 is MDHEN and CDR2 SYDVKM. Trimming took off 0 bases at V and 7 bases at J, with 6 bases between the two ends. This CDR3 has 12 residues. This CDR3 is CASSLWPGGYTF. CDR3 DNA sequence: TGTGCCAGCAGTTTATGGCCCGGTGGCTACACCTTC.

In DNA, the CDR3 is TGTGCCAGTAGTCCCTTTGCGGGTCTGCAAGCTGGGGCCCAGTACTTC. Amino acid sequence: CASSPFAGLQAGAQYF. The chain employs TRBV19 and TRBJ2-5; weak D call: TRBD2 (5 bases). The V gene's germline CDR1 is LNHDA and CDR2 SQIVND (reference sequence). Trimming shortened V by 5 bases and J by 9 bases, and 25 bases separated the two germline ends. This CDR3 spans 16 amino acids. Full variable domain (outside the CDR3, taken from reference TRBV19 and TRBJ2-5): DGGITQSPKYLFRKEGQNVTLSCEQNLNHDAMYWYRQDPGQGLRLIYYSQIVNDFQKGDIAEGYSVSREKKESFPLTVTSAQKNPTAFYLCASSPFAGLQAGAQYFGPGTRLLVL.

V usage is TRBV9 and J usage is TRBJ2-3; 7 positions agree with TRBD2. CDR3 size: 14 residues. V lost 3 bases to trimming and J lost 2 bases; unmatched junction nucleotides: 3. Germline lookup yields CDR1 SGDLS and CDR2 YYNGEE. The CDR3 region is CASSASGYTDTQYF. In DNA, the CDR3 is TGTGCCAGCAGCGCTAGCGGATACACAGATACGCAGTATTTT. The complete variable domain, with remaining parts taken from reference TRBV9 and TRBJ2-3, reads DSGVTQTPKHLITATGQRVTLRCSPRSGDLSVYWYQQSLDQGLQFLIQYYNGEERAKGNILERFSAQQFPDLHSELNLSSLELGDSALYFCASSASGYTDTQYFGPGTRLTVL.

This chain connects TRBV5-1 to TRBJ2-5; 7 bases agree with TRBD2. V trimming: 2 bases; J trimming: 5 bases; junction bases outside the gene matches: 12. Germline assignment: CDR1 SGHRS and CDR2 YFSETQ. This CDR3 comprises 16 residues. The CDR3 nucleotides read TGCGCCAGCAGCTTAAAAGTCCAGCGGGGCGTGGAGACCCAGTACTTC. Encoded protein: CASSLKVQRGVETQYF.

The chain carries TRBV19 and TRBJ1-2, with unresolved D. This CDR3 spans 13 amino acids. Trimming cost V 3 bases and J 3 bases, with 8 bases left between them. Per germline, CDR1 LNHDA and CDR2 SQIVND (reference sequence). The CDR3 loop is CASSIGVDYGYTF. The CDR3 DNA reads as TGTGCCAGTAGTATTGGGGTCGACTATGGCTACACCTTC.

V and J are TRBV28 and TRBJ2-7, with 7 bases fitting TRBD1. CDR1 MDHEN and CDR2 SYDVKM come from the germline V gene. Trimming cost V 5 bases and J 6 bases; bases outside gene matches: 10. The CDR3 has 14 amino acids. The CDR3 loop reads CASSLLQQGIEQYF. For the CDR3, the DNA is TGTGCCAGCAGTCTCTTGCAACAGGGGATCGAGCAGTACTTC.

The V and J genes are TRBV30 and TRBJ2-7; 10 bases map to TRBD1. Per germline, CDR1 GTSNPN and CDR2 SVGIG (reference sequence). This CDR3 contains 14 residues. J was trimmed by 3 bases and V by 5 bases; bases with no gene match: 7. DNA of the CDR3: TGTGCCTGGGACCGGGACAGGGGAATCTACGAGCAGTACTTC. It encodes CAWDRDRGIYEQYF.

The gene calls are TRBV28 and TRBJ1-5; D gene ambiguous. CDR3 length: 14 residues. Looked up from germline, CDR1 is MDHEN and CDR2 is SYDVKM. V was pared by 8 bases and J by 6 bases, with 17 bases between. CDR3 bases: TGTGCCAGCCTAATTGTGGGGTATAGTCAGCCCCAGCATTTT. As protein: CASLIVGYSQPQHF.

The rearrangement links TRBV7-9 to TRBJ2-7; D is perhaps TRBD1 or TRBD2 (6 bases each). Trimming stripped 10 bases from V and 5 bases from J, with 15 bases between. The CDR3 spans 12 residues. Germline V gene lookup returns CDR1 SEHNR and CDR2 FQNEAQ (reference sequence). The CDR3 protein is CAISRGVDEQYF. The CDR3 DNA follows: TGTGCCATCTCGAGGGGGGTGGACGAGCAGTACTTC.

This clone came up once. The J gene is TRBJ1-2, the V gene TRBV29-1, with 7 bases aligning to TRBD1. The ends lost 5 bases at V and 10 bases at J; junction bases unmatched: 16. CDR1 is SQVTM and CDR2 is ANQGSEA in the germline V gene. The CDR3 has 14 amino acids. CDR3 sequence reads: CSVPLAGTGDFYTF. CDR3 sequence (DNA): TGCAGCGTTCCTCTAGCCGGAACAGGGGATTTCTACACCTTC.

V and J are TRBV9 and TRBJ2-1; TRBD1 agrees at 8 bases. CDR1 and CDR2 (germline): SGDLS, YYNGEE. V shed 4 bases, J shed 9 bases, and the junction held 12 bases outside the gene matches. The CDR3 is 15 residues long. The DNA for the CDR3 is TGTGCCAGCAGCATAATTCCTCAGGGGGCCGGTGAGCAGTTCTTC. It codes for CASSIIPQGAGEQFF. Full variable domain (remainder filled in from reference TRBV9 and TRBJ2-1): DSGVTQTPKHLITATGQRVTLRCSPRSGDLSVYWYQQSLDQGLQFLIQYYNGEERAKGNILERFSAQQFPDLHSELNLSSLELGDSALYFCASSIIPQGAGEQFFGPGTRLTVL.

The genes are TRBV21-1 and TRBJ1-4; TRBD1, the table's D call, lacks a check against the DNA. TRBV21-1 is given as a pseudogene. The CDR3 totals 16 residues. In DNA form, the CDR3 reads TGTGCCAGCAGCAAACGAGACAGACCAACTAATGAAAAACTGTTTTTT. It is translated as CASSKRDRPTNEKLFF.

The V call is TRBV7-3, the J call TRBJ1-1; TRBD1 aligns across 7 bases. CDR3 length: 15 amino acids. The J segment lost 0 bases and the V segment lost 2 bases, leaving 3 bases of the junction unmatched. Germline CDR1 is SGHTA and CDR2 is FQGTGA. CDR3 sequence reads: CASSLAGQVNTEAFF. In DNA, the CDR3 is TGTGCCAGCAGCTTAGCCGGACAGGTGAACACTGAAGCTTTCTTT.